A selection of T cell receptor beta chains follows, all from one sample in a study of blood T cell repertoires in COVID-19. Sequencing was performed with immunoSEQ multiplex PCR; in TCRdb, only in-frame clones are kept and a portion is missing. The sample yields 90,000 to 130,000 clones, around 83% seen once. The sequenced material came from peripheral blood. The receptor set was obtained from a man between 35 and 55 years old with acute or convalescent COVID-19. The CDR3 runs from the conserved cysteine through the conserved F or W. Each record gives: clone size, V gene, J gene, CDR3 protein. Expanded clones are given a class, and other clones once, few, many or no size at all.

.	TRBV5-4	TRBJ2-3	CASSLRGRGNTDTQYF
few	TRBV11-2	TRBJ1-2	CASSRDRGRGYTF
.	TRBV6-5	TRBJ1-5	CASSLQGSQPQHF
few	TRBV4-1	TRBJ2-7	CASSPRRGQGAKEQYF
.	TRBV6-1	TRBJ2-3	CASSSDRGGTDTQYF
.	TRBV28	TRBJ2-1	CASTAGTNEQFF
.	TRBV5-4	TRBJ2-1	CASSLQGLAGDEQFF
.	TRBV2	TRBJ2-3	CASSVGARNTQYF
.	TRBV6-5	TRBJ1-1	CASRVTGRNTEAFF
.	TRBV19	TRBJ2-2	CASSIGSNTGELFF
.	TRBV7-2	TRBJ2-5	CASSPSSGGGETQYF
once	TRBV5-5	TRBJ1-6	CASSHRDRVNSPLHF
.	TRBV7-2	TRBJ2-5	CASSLRVEETQYF
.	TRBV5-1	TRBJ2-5	CASSPRGNLQETQYF
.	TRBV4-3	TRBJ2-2	CASSQMTGSDTGELFF
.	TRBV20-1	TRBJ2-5	CSARGGETQYF
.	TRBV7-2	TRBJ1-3	CASSLQISGNTIYF
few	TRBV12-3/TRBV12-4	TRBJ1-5	CASSLLGGQPQHF
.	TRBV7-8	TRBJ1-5	CASSLGGQPQHF
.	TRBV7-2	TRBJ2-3	CASSVAIRTSGGGTDTQYF
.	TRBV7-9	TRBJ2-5	CASSQSGAETQYF
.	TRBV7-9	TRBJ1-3	CASSLGNNYRAGNTIYF
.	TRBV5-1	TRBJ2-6	CASSLDRPPGANVLTF
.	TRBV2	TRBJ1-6	CASSLLSSSPLHF
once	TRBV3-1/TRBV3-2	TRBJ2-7	CASSQHGEQYF
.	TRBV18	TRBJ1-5	CASSPPPGGQPQHF
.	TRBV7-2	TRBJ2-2	CASSPPGVGELFF
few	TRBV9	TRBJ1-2	CASSGGYGYGYTF
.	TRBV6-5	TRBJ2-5	CASLRQTSFQETQYF
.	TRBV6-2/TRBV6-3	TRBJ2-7	CASRYGTGRGYEQYF
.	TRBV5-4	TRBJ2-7	CASSPGTASYEQYF
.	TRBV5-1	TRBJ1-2	CASSLNREGGYTF
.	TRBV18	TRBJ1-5	CASSSGAGNQPQHF
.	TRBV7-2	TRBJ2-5	CASSFGGGQETQYF
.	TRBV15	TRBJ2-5	CATSPGSSGIRETQYF